This T cell receptor beta chain originates from a study of neoadjuvant anti-PD-1 for oral cavity cancer. Study overall: Around day 43, patients without progression received a fourth nivolumab dose before surgery.

The CDR3 has 15 residues. V lost 4 bases and J lost 1, with 15 bases in between. The germline CDR1 and CDR2 sequences are SGDLS and YYNGEE. PBMC libraries mostly used around 460 ng of input genomic DNA, with six replicates per sample. The table came from immunoSEQ multiplex PCR; TCRdb's copy has only in-frame clones and leaves some out. Here the sample spans around 62,000 clones, more than 65% being singletons. Blood cells were analyzed directly, without culture or expansion. The V gene is TRBV9, the J gene TRBJ2-7; the D call may be TRBD1 or TRBD2 (5 bases each). This clonotype was obtained from a person aged 40-85 years with oral cavity squamous cell carcinoma. The sequencing here drew on PBMCs, taken before nivolumab (anti-PD-1) treatment. The CDR3 DNA reads as TGTGCCAGCAGCTCCCGGGACGGCGGGTCCTACGAGCAGTACTTC. Protein: CASSSRDGGSYEQYF.